Below are 5 T cell receptor beta chains sequenced from a single sample in a study of regulatory T cells in long-lasting Graves disease. Described time point: persistent/refractory GD, antithyroid drugs over 5 years with positive TRAb. PBMCs provided the RNA from which the TCR library was made. CDR3-region Arm-PCR and iRepertoire HTBI primers produced the TCR beta libraries. TCRdb reanalysed the multiplex PCR reads using MiXCR and keeps one entry per CDR3 protein. This sample carries approximately 350,000 distinct CDR3 sequences, approximately 25% of them seen once, and the ten largest clones take approximately 27%. The specimen was peripheral blood mononuclear cells (PBMCs), collected when the disease was refractory, from a patient treated with antithyroid drugs. The receptors were gathered from a middle-aged woman with Graves disease.

Ten or more counts support this clonotype. The chain couples TRBV25-1 to TRBJ2-6; the D call may be TRBD1 or TRBD2 (6 bases each). The CDR3 is made up of 17 amino acids. Germline V CDR1 and CDR2: MGHDK, SYGVNS. V was cut by 3 bases and J by 2 bases, with 14 bases left in between. CDR3 nucleotide sequence: TGTGCCAGCAGTGACTCGAAGGGGGGAGCTGGGGCCAACGTCCTGACTTTC. Its translation is CASSDSKGGAGANVLTF.

To note about this clonotype: Since a much larger clone is just one base distant, this may be a read error. Because the CDR3's place on the DNA is in doubt, the DNA is left out and the CDR3 is given as listed by TCRdb. V gene TRBV6-4 combines with J gene TRBJ2-2; the table names TRBD2, a call not compared with the DNA. Germline V gene sequence: CDR1 MRHNA, CDR2 SNTAGT. The CDR3 contains 16 residues when both ends are counted. CDR3 protein: CASREWASGNTGELLF.

This clonotype has more than one count but fewer than ten. A read error is possible here, since a much larger clone lies one base away. The chain uses TRBV28 and TRBJ1-1; no clear D gene. The CDR3 is made up of 15 amino acids. Per germline, CDR1 MDHEN and CDR2 SYDVKM. The CDR3 coding sequence is TGTGCCAACAGTCCCCCCGGCAGGCCTTACACTGAAGCTTTCTTT. This translates into CANSPPGRPYTEAFF.

The V and J genes are TRBV19 and TRBJ1-1; 7 positions agree with TRBD1. Germline V gene sequence: CDR1 LNHDA, CDR2 SQIVND (reference sequence). This CDR3 has 13 residues. The ends lost 3 bases at V and 7 bases at J; junction bases unmatched: 5. CDR3 residues: CASSMGGGSEAFF. DNA for the CDR3: TGTGCCAGTAGTATGGGAGGGGGCAGTGAAGCTTTCTTT.

Worth noting for this clonotype: A much larger clone sits a single nucleotide away, making a read error possible. The gene calls are TRBV11-2 and TRBJ2-2; D could derive from TRBD1 or TRBD2 (5 bases each). The CDR3 consists of 17 residues. CDR1 is SGHAT and CDR2 is FQNNGV in the germline V gene. This CDR3 is CASSLTLRDENTGEPFF. CDR3 coding DNA: TGTGCCAGCAGCTTAACTCTACGGGACGAGAACACCGGGGAGCCGTTTTTT.